This TCR beta chain was documented in a study of cytomegalovirus exposure and HLA in healthy donors. Study-wide findings and caveats: Sequencing probably produced one cluster of sequence variants that were highly shared. The study recorded more than 150 TCR beta chains that were cytomegalovirus-associated.

The PCR made use of 60 Vbeta and 13 Jbeta primers. The method was immunoSEQ multiplex PCR; TCRdb's version includes in-frame clones alone and lacks a portion of them. The sample holds tens of thousands of clones. Concerning this clone: The antigen remains unidentified. The same CDR3 can be traced to other DNA sequences in this sample.

Germline-derived CDR1 and CDR2 are SGHTA and FQGNSA. The V gene lost 6 bases and the J gene lost 10 bases, with 16 bases spanning the gap. This CDR3 is 14 amino acids long. The receptor was derived from a female donor in good health and CMV-seropositive. The chain links TRBV7-2 to TRBJ1-6; D is possibly TRBD1 (6 bases). Sequencing input: PBMCs. In nucleotides, the CDR3 is TGTGCCAGCAGTGTTTCAGGGGTGGCGTCACCCCTCCACTTT. Amino acids: CASSVSGVASPLHF.